Below are 28 T cell receptor beta chains sequenced from a single sample in a study of blood T cells in healthy people across ages. Next came a second PCR, run for about 7 to 11 cycles, which used a sample-barcoded 5' primer along with a J-beta primer mix. TCRdb called the 5' RACE reads again in MiXCR, with one record for every CDR3 protein. The sample has 1.5 million to 2 million distinct CDR3 sequences, about 31% seen once. Specimen: blood. Receptors originate from a woman aged 25-40 years in good health.

The chain is built from TRBV27 and TRBJ2-3, with 11 positions matching TRBD2. The germline CDR1 and CDR2 sequences are MNHEY and SMNVEV (reference sequence). The length of the CDR3 is 16 residues. The trim removed 5 bases at V and 2 bases at J, leaving 6 bases unmatched. CDR3 protein: CASSMMTSGATDTQYF. The CDR3 DNA follows: TGTGCCAGCAGTATGATGACTAGCGGGGCCACAGATACGCAGTATTTT.

This clonotype was seen ten or more times. The chain carries TRBV29-1 and TRBJ1-2; D possibly corresponds to TRBD1 (5 bases). Germline-derived CDR1 and CDR2 are SQVTM and ANQGSEA. This CDR3 spans 11 amino acids. Trimming took 7 bases from V and 4 from J, leaving 10 bases between them. As DNA, the CDR3 is TGCAGCGCCCTGGGGGGCTATGGCTACACCTTC. The encoded protein is CSALGGYGYTF.

This clonotype has more than one count but fewer than ten. The rearrangement joins TRBV4-1 to TRBJ2-1; no clear D gene. The CDR3 consists of 14 residues. CDR1 MGHRA and CDR2 YSYEKL come from the germline V gene. V shed 0 bases and J shed 5 bases, with 8 bases lying between them. CDR3 DNA sequence: TGCGCCAGCAGCCAAGATGCGGCCAACAATGAGCAGTTCTTC. This encodes CASSQDAANNEQFF.

A few counts support this clonotype. The rearrangement uses TRBV5-1 and TRBJ1-1, with D unclear. V gave up 0 bases and J gave up 5 bases, with 14 bases separating them. This CDR3 region has 15 residues. The V gene's germline CDR1 is SGHRS and CDR2 YFSETQ. CDR3 sequence: CASSLGAPVGTEAFF. CDR3 DNA sequence: TGCGCCAGCAGCTTGGGAGCCCCTGTGGGGACTGAAGCTTTCTTT.

This clonotype was counted only a few times. The chain links TRBV5-6 to TRBJ1-1, with 7 bases lining up with TRBD1. CDR3 length: 15 residues. The germline gives CDR1 SGHDT, CDR2 YYEEEE. Trimming at V came to 4 bases and at J to 3 bases, leaving 9 bases not matched to a gene. The CDR3 protein is CASSTWDRSHTEAFF. DNA for the CDR3: TGTGCCAGCAGCACATGGGACAGAAGCCACACTGAAGCTTTCTTT.

The chain links TRBV20-1 to TRBJ2-5; 10 bases agree with TRBD2. Per the germline V gene, CDR1 is DFQATT and CDR2 is SNEGSKA (reference sequence). The CDR3 has 16 residues. J gave up 4 bases and V 4 bases, and 12 bases lay outside the gene matches. The CDR3 sequence: CSANDSSGGALETQYF. The CDR3 nucleotides are TGCAGTGCTAACGATTCCAGCGGGGGGGCCTTAGAGACCCAGTACTTC.

J is TRBJ2-7 and V is TRBV30; D remains ambiguous. Germline V gives CDR1 GTSNPN, CDR2 SVGIG (reference sequence). The germline V and J ends were trimmed by 4 bases and 3 bases, with 10 bases remaining between them. The CDR3 is 12 residues long. The CDR3 coding sequence is TGTGCCTGGAATATTTTAAACTACGAGCAGTACTTC. Its protein product is CAWNILNYEQYF.

The chain is built from TRBV6-1 and TRBJ1-2; D uncertain. This CDR3 region has 13 residues. Per germline, CDR1 MNHNS and CDR2 SASEGT. V shed 0 bases and J shed 4 bases, with 6 bases lying between them. CDR3 protein: CASSEAGTYGYTF. CDR3 in DNA: TGTGCCAGCAGTGAAGCGGGAACCTATGGCTACACCTTC.

This rearrangement joins TRBV9 to TRBJ2-1; no clear D gene. The CDR3 loop spans 12 amino acids. With 4 bases removed from V and 8 bases from J, the gap between germline ends came to 10 bases. Germline CDR1 and CDR2: SGDLS and YYNGEE. CDR3 coding DNA: TGTGCCAGCAGCCAATTGCGCGATGAGCAGTTCTTC. It specifies CASSQLRDEQFF.

The sample holds a few counts of this clonotype. The chain recombines TRBV20-1 with TRBJ2-3; 7 nucleotides align to TRBD2. Germline trimming cut 6 bases from V and 2 bases from J; bases unmatched to any gene: 8. The CDR3 is made up of 14 amino acids. From germline, CDR1 is DFQATT and CDR2 SNEGSKA (reference sequence). CDR3 bases: TGCAGTGCCACCTGGGGGGGACTCACAGATACGCAGTATTTT. Encoded protein: CSATWGGLTDTQYF.

Only a few counts were recorded for this clonotype. J is TRBJ2-3 and V is TRBV7-9; D may be TRBD2 (6 bases). The CDR3 runs to 17 residues. Between the trimmed V and J ends, which lost 0 bases and 2 bases, there was a span of 15 bases. Germline lookup yields CDR1 SEHNR and CDR2 FQNEAQ (reference sequence). DNA of the CDR3: TGTGCCAGCAGCTTAGCTTCTGCGGGGTTCATCACAGATACGCAGTATTTT. It yields the protein CASSLASAGFITDTQYF.

The chain links TRBV5-1 to TRBJ1-2; 9 nucleotides align to TRBD1. This CDR3 has 14 amino acids. Germline V lookup: CDR1 SGHRS, CDR2 YFSETQ. V was pared by 7 bases and J by 1 base, with 5 bases of the junction left unmatched. The CDR3 coding sequence is TGCGCCAGCGCCCGGACAGGGGATAACTATGGCTACACCTTC. It specifies CASARTGDNYGYTF. The full variable domain, completed using reference TRBV5-1 and TRBJ1-2, is KAGVTQTPRYLIKTRGQQVTLSCSPISGHRSVSWYQQTPGQGLQFLFEYFSETQRNKGNFPGRFSGRQFSNSRSEMNVSTLELGDSALYLCASARTGDNYGYTFGSGTRLTVV.

This chain joins TRBV5-4 and TRBJ1-1; D not certain. Trimming took off 5 bases at V and 1 base at J, with 6 bases between the two ends. Germline V gene lookup returns CDR1 SGHNT and CDR2 YYREEE (reference sequence). The length of the CDR3 is 12 residues. CDR3 protein: CASRKQNTEAFF. CDR3 nucleotide sequence: TGTGCCAGCAGGAAACAGAACACTGAAGCTTTCTTT.

The chain links TRBV25-1 to TRBJ1-1, with D hard to call. This CDR3 has 13 residues. V shed 4 bases and J shed 2 bases, with 8 bases lying between them. The germline CDR1 and CDR2 sequences are MGHDK and SYGVNS. The CDR3 DNA sequence: TGTGCCAGCAGTGGCCTCGAAAACACTGAAGCTTTCTTT. Its protein is CASSGLENTEAFF.

In its sample, this clonotype was seen a few times. The V gene is TRBV4-1, the J gene TRBJ1-2; TRBD1 matches at 9 bases. The junction had 6 bases not matched to a gene; V was cut back by 3 bases and J by 1 base. Germline lookup yields CDR1 MGHRA and CDR2 YSYEKL. This CDR3 has 16 amino acids. This chain's CDR3 is CASSHPGTGINYGYTF. DNA of the CDR3: TGCGCCAGCAGCCACCCCGGGACAGGGATTAACTATGGCTACACCTTC.

The chain links TRBV21-1 to TRBJ2-3; the table calls TRBD2, which could not be checked here. TRBV21-1 is termed a pseudogene. CDR3 length equals 19 residues. CDR3 nucleotide sequence: TGTGCCAGCAGCCAACGCACTAGCGGGAGGGCCAACCCCTCAGATACGCAGTATTTT. Translation: CASSQRTSGRANPSDTQYF.

The genes are TRBV21-1 and TRBJ1-6. TRBV21-1 is noted as a pseudogene. CDR3 length equals 15 residues. DNA for the CDR3: TGTGCCAGCAGCAGCGACCCCCAGGGACTTTCACCCCTCCACTTT. Translated: CASSSDPQGLSPLHF.

The chain links TRBV7-2 to TRBJ2-1; D is uncertain. The DNA end lines up better with TRBJ2-7; the J call may be wrong. This CDR3 comprises 18 residues. In germline, CDR1 is SGHTA, CDR2 FQGNSA. The CDR3 is CASSSDLDLLSSYNEQYF. DNA of the CDR3: TGTGCCAGCAGCTCAGACCTAGACTTATTAAGCTCCTACAATGAGCAGTACTTC.

This chain uses TRBV20-1 with TRBJ1-3; tentative D call: TRBD1 (6 bases). CDR1 and CDR2 (germline): DFQATT, SNEGSKA (reference sequence). CDR3 length: 17 residues. V was shortened by 7 bases and J by 0 bases, with 22 bases between the two germline ends. The CDR3 sequence is CSVPAGTPAPSGNTIYF. Here the CDR3 DNA reads TGCAGTGTCCCCGCCGGGACACCAGCTCCCTCTGGAAACACCATATATTTT.

The rearrangement links TRBV5-1 to TRBJ2-1; no definite D call. Trimming removed 0 bases from V and 7 bases from J, with 17 bases in between. The CDR3 length is 16 residues. The germline CDR1 and CDR2 sequences are SGHRS and YFSETQ. In DNA form, the CDR3 reads TGCGCCAGCAGCTTGGCCTATGGTAGCTCTCAGAATGAGCAGTTCTTC. Encoded protein: CASSLAYGSSQNEQFF.

The chain recombines TRBV6-1 with TRBJ1-1, with a tentative D call TRBD1 (5 bases). V was clipped by 0 bases and J by 1 base, with 12 bases between them. The CDR3 totals 16 residues. Germline CDR1 reads MNHNS; CDR2 reads SASEGT. The CDR3 spells CASSEAVRQSNTEAFF. The CDR3 DNA is TGTGCCAGCAGTGAAGCGGTTCGACAGTCGAACACTGAAGCTTTCTTT.

The V call is TRBV7-2, the J call TRBJ2-7, with D possibly matching TRBD2 (6 bases). The CDR3 has 15 residues. Per germline, CDR1 SGHTA and CDR2 FQGNSA. The germline V and J ends were trimmed by 9 bases and 3 bases, with 21 bases remaining between them. DNA for the CDR3: TGTGCCAGTGGGGGGTCATTCGGATTATTCTACGAGCAGTACTTC. Its translation: CASGGSFGLFYEQYF.

This clonotype appeared many times. This chain uses TRBV6-2 or TRBV6-3 with TRBJ2-7; no reliable D call. CDR3 length: 11 amino acids. V shed 8 bases and J shed 3 bases, with 8 bases lying between them. Germline assignment: CDR1 MNHEY and CDR2 SVGEGT. The CDR3 DNA reads as TGTGCCAGCGGGCAGAACTACGAGCAGTACTTC. The encoded protein is CASGQNYEQYF.

This clonotype turned up a few times. This rearrangement joins TRBV18 to TRBJ2-5, with TRBD2 identical over 9 bases. CDR3 size: 16 residues. Germline CDR1 KGHSH, CDR2 LQKENI. Trimming removed 2 bases from V and 5 bases from J; junction bases left unmatched: 9. CDR3 loop: CASSPVSAGGRETQYF. As DNA, the CDR3 is TGTGCCAGCTCACCAGTCTCAGCGGGGGGCCGGGAGACCCAGTACTTC.

CDR3 protein: CSATGTHESGYF. The CDR3 coding sequence is TGCAGTGCTACCGGGACCCACGAATCCGGGTACTTC. The chain links TRBV20-1 to TRBJ2-7, with D possibly being TRBD1 or TRBD2 (5 bases each). The CDR3 consists of 12 residues. V was pared by 4 bases and J by 12 bases, with 19 bases between. Germline values: CDR1 DFQATT, CDR2 SNEGSKA (reference sequence).

The chain carries TRBV2 and TRBJ2-7; 7 positions match TRBD1. The J segment lost 2 bases and the V segment lost 10 bases, leaving 8 bases of the junction unmatched. CDR1 is SNHLY and CDR2 is FYNNEI in the germline V gene. There are 13 residues in the CDR3. The CDR3, as DNA: TGTGCCACCACAGGGGTCTCGCCCTACGAGCAGTACTTC. Encoded protein: CATTGVSPYEQYF.

In DNA, the CDR3 is TGCGCCAGCAGCTTGGACGCGGGCAGCAGCGCCTTCTACACCTTC. This translates into CASSLDAGSSAFYTF. The rearrangement links TRBV5-1 to TRBJ1-2; D unresolved. CDR1 is SGHRS and CDR2 is YFSETQ in the germline V gene. The CDR3 loop spans 15 amino acids. V was clipped by 0 bases and J by 10 bases, with 19 bases between them.

This clonotype was seen only a few times. The V call is TRBV12-3 or TRBV12-4, the J call TRBJ2-5, with 12 bases identical to TRBD2. The end of the DNA aligns better with TRBJ2-7, so the J call may be wrong. This CDR3 is 20 amino acids long. CDR3 residues: CASSLRPWRLAGGGKNEQYF. Here the CDR3 DNA reads TGTGCCAGCAGTTTACGGCCCTGGCGGCTAGCGGGAGGGGGCAAGAACGAGCAGTACTTC.